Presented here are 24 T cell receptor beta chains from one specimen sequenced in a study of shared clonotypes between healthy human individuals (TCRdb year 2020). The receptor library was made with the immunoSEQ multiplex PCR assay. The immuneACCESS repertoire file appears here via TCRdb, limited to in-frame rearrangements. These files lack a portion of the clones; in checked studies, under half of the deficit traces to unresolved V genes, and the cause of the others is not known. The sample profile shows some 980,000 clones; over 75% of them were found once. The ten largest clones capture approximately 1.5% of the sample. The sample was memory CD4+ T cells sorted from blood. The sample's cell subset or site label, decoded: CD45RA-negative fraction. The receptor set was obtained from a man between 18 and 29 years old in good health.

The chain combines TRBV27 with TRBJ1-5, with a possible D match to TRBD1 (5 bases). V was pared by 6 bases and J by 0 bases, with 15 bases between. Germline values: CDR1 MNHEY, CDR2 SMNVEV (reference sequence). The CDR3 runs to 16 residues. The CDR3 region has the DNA TGTGCCAGCAGCCGACGACCGGGGGATAGCAATCAGCCCCAGCATTTT. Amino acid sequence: CASSRRPGDSNQPQHF.

CDR3 sequence (DNA): TGTGCCAGCAGCTTAAAAGGGGCAGGGGGTTACACCTTC. Its protein is CASSLKGAGGYTF. The chain couples TRBV7-8 to TRBJ1-2, with 7 bases aligning to TRBD1. V was clipped by 2 bases and J by 11 bases; unmatched bases: 8. The V gene's germline CDR1 is SGHVS and CDR2 FQNEAQ. The CDR3 is made up of 13 amino acids.

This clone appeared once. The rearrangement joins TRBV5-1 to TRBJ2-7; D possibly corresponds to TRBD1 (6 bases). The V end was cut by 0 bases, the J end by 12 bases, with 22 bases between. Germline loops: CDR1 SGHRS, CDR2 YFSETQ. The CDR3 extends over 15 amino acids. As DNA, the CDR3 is TGCGCCAGCAGCTTGGCTGTGGGGGCCAAAGGAGGTTTGTACTTC. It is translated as CASSLAVGAKGGLYF.

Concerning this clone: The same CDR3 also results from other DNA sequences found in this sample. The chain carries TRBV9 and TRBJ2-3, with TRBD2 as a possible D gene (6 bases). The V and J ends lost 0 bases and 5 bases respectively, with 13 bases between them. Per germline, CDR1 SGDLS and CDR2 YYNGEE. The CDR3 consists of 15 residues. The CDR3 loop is CASSVAGRGGDTQYF. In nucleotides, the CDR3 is TGTGCCAGCAGCGTAGCCGGTAGGGGAGGAGATACGCAGTATTTT.

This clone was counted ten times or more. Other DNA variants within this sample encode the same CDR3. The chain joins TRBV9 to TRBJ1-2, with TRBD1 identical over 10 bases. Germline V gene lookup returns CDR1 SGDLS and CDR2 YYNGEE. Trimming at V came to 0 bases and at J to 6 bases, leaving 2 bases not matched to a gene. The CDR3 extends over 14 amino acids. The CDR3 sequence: CASSVVGQGDGYTF. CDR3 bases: TGTGCCAGCAGCGTAGTCGGACAGGGGGATGGCTACACCTTC.

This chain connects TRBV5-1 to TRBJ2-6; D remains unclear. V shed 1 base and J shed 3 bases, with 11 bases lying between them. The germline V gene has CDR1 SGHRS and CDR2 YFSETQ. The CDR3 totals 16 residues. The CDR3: CASSLWAAFGANVLTF. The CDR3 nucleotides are TGCGCCAGCAGCTTGTGGGCCGCCTTTGGGGCCAACGTCCTGACTTTC.

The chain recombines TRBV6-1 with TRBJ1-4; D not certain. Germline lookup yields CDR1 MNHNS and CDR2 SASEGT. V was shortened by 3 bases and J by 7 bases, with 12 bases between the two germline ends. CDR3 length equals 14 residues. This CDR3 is CASSDLAGGEKLFF. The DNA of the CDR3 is TGTGCCAGCAGTGACTTGGCAGGCGGTGAAAAACTGTTTTTT.

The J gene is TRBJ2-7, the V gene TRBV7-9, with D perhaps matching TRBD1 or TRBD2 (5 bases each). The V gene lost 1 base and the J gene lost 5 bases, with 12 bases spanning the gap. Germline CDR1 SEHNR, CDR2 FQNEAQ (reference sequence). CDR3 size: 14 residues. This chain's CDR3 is CASSLGQGEDEQYF. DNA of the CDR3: TGTGCCAGCAGCTTAGGCCAGGGAGAAGACGAGCAGTACTTC.

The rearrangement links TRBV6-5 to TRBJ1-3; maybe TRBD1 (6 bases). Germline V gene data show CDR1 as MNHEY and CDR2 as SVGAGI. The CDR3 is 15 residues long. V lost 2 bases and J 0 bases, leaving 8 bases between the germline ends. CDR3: CASSYGGPSGNTIYF. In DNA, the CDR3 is TGTGCCAGCAGTTACGGGGGCCCCTCTGGAAACACCATATATTTT.

The CDR3 nucleotides are TGTGCCAGCAGCGTGGCCCTAGCGGGGTACAATGAGCAGTTCTTC. As protein: CASSVALAGYNEQFF. The chain recombines TRBV5-4 with TRBJ2-1; 9 bases map to TRBD2. V shed 4 bases and J 4 bases; nucleotides not matched to a gene: 6. The CDR3 is 15 residues long. Germline CDR1 SGHNT, CDR2 YYREEE (reference sequence).

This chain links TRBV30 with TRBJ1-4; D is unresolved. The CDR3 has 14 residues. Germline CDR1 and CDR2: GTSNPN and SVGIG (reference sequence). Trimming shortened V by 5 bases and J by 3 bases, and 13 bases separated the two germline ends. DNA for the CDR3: TGTGCCTGGGGGAACGGAGGTTCTAATGAAAAACTGTTTTTT. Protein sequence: CAWGNGGSNEKLFF. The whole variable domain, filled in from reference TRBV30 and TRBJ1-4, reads SQTIHQWPATLVQPVGSPLSLECTVEGTSNPNLYWYRQAAGRGLQLLFYSVGIGQISSEVPQNLSASRPQDRQFILSSKKLLLSDSGFYLCAWGNGGSNEKLFFGSGTQLSVL.

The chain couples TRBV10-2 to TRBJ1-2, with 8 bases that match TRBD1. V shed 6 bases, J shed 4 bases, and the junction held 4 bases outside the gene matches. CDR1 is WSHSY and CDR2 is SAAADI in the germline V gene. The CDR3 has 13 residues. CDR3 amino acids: CASSGQGAYGYTF. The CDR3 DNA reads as TGCGCCAGCAGCGGACAGGGCGCCTATGGCTACACCTTC.

Here the CDR3 reads CASSPLTGGGGYGYTF. The CDR3 DNA reads as TGTGCCAGCAGCCCCCTGACAGGGGGCGGCGGCTATGGCTACACCTTC. The chain recombines TRBV9 with TRBJ1-2; 10 bases agree with TRBD1. Germline CDR1 reads SGDLS; CDR2 reads YYNGEE. This CDR3 has 16 amino acids. The junction had 10 bases not matched to a gene; V was cut back by 4 bases and J by 4 bases.

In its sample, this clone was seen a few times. The CDR3 bases are TGTGCCAGCAGCACCAGACTAGCGGGAGCGGAGACCCAGTACTTC. As protein: CASSTRLAGAETQYF. The chain combines TRBV7-2 with TRBJ2-5, with 12 bases lining up with TRBD2. The CDR3 has 15 amino acids. Germline CDR1 is SGHTA and CDR2 is FQGNSA. Trimming cost V 5 bases and J 5 bases; bases outside gene matches: 6.

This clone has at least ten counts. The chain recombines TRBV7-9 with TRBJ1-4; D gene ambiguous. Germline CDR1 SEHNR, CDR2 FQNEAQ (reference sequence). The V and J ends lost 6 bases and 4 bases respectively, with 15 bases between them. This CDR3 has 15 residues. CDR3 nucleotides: TGTGCCAGCAGGGACGACAAGAAAGTTAATGAAAAACTGTTTTTT. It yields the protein CASRDDKKVNEKLFF. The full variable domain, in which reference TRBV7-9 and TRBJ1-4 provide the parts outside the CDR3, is DTGVSQNPRHKITKRGQNVTFRCDPISEHNRLYWYRQTLGQGPEFLTYFQNEAQLEKSRLLSDRFSAERPKGSFSTLEIQRTEQGDSAMYLCASRDDKKVNEKLFFGSGTQLSVL.

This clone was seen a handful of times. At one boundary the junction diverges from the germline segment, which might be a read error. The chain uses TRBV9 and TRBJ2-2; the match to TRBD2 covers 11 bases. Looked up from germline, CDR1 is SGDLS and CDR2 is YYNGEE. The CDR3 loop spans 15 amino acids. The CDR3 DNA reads TGTGCCAGCAGGGTAGCGGGGGGGCCCACCGGGGAGCTGTTTTTT. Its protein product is CASRVAGGPTGELFF.

CDR3 DNA: TGCGCCAGCAGCTTGGAAGTTGGCAGGGGGCCTCGGGGCTACACCTTC. It is translated as CASSLEVGRGPRGYTF. The chain joins TRBV5-1 to TRBJ1-2; 8 bases agree with TRBD1. CDR1 SGHRS and CDR2 YFSETQ come from the germline V gene. V gave up 0 bases and J gave up 8 bases; unmatched junction bases: 12. The CDR3 is 16 residues long.

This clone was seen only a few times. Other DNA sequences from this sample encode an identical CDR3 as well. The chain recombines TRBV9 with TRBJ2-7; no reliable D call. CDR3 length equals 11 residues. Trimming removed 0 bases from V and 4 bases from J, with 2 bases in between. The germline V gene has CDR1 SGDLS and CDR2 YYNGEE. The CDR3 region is CASSVGYEQYF. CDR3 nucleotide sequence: TGTGCCAGCAGCGTAGGTTACGAGCAGTACTTC.

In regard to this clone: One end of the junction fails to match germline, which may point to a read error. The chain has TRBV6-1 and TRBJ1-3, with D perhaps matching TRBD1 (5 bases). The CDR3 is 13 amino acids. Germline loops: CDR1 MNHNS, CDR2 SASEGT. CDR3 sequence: CASRSEKVGTVHF. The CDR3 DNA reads TGTGCCAGCAGGTCAGAAAAAGTCGGGACTGTACATTTT.

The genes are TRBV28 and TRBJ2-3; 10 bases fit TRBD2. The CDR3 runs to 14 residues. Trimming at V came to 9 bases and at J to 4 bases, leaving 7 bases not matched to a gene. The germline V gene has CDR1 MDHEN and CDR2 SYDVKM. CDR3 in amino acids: CASTSGGVADTQYF. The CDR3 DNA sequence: TGTGCCAGTACGAGCGGGGGGGTTGCAGATACGCAGTATTTT.

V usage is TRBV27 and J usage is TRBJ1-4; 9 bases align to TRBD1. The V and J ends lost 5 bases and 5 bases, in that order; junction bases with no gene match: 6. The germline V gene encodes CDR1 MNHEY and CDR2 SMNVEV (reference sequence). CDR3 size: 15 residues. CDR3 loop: CASSPYRGPNEKLFF. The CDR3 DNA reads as TGTGCCAGCAGTCCCTACAGGGGGCCGAATGAAAAACTGTTTTTT.

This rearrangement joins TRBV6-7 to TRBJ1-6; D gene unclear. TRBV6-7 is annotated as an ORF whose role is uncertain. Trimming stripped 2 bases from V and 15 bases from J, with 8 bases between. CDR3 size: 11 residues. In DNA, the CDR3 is TGTGCCAGCAGTTACGGGCAAAACCTCCACTTT. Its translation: CASSYGQNLHF.

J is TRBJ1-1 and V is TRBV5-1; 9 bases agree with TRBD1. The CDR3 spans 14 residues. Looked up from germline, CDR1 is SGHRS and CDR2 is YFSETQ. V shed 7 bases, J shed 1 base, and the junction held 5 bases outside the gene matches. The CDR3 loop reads CASETGGRNTEAFF. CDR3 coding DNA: TGCGCCAGCGAGACAGGGGGACGGAACACTGAAGCTTTCTTT. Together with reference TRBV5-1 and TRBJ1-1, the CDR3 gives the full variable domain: KAGVTQTPRYLIKTRGQQVTLSCSPISGHRSVSWYQQTPGQGLQFLFEYFSETQRNKGNFPGRFSGRQFSNSRSEMNVSTLELGDSALYLCASETGGRNTEAFFGQGTRLTVV.

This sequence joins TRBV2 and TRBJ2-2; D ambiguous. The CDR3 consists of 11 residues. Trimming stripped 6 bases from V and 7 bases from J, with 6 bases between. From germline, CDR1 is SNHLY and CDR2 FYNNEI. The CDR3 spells CASRENGELFF. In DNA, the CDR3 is TGTGCCAGCAGAGAAAACGGGGAGCTGTTTTTT.